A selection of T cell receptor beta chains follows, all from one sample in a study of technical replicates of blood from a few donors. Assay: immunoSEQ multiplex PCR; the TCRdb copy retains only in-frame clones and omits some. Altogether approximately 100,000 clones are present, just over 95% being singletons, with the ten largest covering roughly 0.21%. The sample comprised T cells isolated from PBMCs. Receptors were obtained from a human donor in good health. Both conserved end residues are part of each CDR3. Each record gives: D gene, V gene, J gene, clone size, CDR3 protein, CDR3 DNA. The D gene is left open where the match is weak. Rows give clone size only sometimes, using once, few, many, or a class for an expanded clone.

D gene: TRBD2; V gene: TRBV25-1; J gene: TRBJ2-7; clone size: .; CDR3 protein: CASSELLLAGGTDYEQYF; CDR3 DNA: TGTGCCAGCAGTGAATTGCTACTAGCGGGAGGCACTGACTACGAGCAGTACTTC
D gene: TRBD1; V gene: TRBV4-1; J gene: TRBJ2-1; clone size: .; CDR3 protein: CASSQDGTGFDEQFF; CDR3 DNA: TGCGCCAGCAGCCAAGATGGGACAGGGTTTGATGAGCAGTTCTTC
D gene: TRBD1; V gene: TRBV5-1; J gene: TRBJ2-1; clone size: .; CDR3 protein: CASSPRTGGSEQFF; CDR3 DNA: TGCGCCAGCAGTCCCAGGACAGGGGGAAGTGAGCAGTTCTTC
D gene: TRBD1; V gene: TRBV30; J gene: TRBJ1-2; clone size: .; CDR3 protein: CAWRGTGDYGYTF; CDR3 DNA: TGTGCCTGGAGGGGGACAGGGGACTATGGCTACACCTTC
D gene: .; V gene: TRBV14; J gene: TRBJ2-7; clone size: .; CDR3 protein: CASSQAGYEQYF; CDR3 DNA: TGTGCCAGCAGCCAAGCGGGTTACGAGCAGTACTTC
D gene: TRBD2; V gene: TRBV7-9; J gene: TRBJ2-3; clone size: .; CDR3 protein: CASSPTGLAGSSTDTQYF; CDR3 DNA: TGTGCCAGCAGCCCGACCGGACTAGCGGGGTCTAGCACAGATACGCAGTATTTT
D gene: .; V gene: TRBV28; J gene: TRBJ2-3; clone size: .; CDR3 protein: CASTPWRSTDTQYF; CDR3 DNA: TGTGCCAGCACCCCCTGGCGGAGCACAGATACGCAGTATTTT
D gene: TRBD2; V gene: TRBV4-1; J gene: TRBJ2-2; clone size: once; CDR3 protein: CASSQSRTLDRGGRIFGELFF; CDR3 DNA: TGCGCCAGCAGCCAATCAAGGACCCTAGATCGTGGCGGGAGAATTTTCGGGGAGCTGTTTTTT
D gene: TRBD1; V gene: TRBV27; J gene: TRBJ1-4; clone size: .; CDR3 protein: CASSSRGFGEKLFF; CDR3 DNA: TGTGCCAGCAGCTCCAGGGGGTTCGGGGAAAAACTGTTTTTT
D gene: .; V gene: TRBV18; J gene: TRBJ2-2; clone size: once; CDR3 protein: CASSPTQGTGELFF; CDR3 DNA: TGTGCCAGCTCACCCACACAGGGTACCGGGGAGCTGTTTTTT
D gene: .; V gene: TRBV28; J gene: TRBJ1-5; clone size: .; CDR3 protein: CASSFADNNQPQHF; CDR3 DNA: TGTGCCAGCAGTTTTGCGGATAACAATCAGCCCCAGCATTTT
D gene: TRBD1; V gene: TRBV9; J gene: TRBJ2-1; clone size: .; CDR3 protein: CASSPQTGGRSYNEQFF; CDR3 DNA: TGTGCCAGCAGCCCTCAGACAGGGGGCAGGTCCTACAATGAGCAGTTCTTC
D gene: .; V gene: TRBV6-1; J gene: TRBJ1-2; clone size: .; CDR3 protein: CASRAEYGYTF; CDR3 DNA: TGTGCCAGCAGGGCGGAGTATGGCTACACCTTC
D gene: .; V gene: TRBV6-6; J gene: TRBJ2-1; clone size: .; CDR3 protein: CASSSSGLGYNEQFF; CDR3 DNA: TGTGCCAGCAGTTCTTCAGGGTTGGGCTACAATGAGCAGTTCTTC
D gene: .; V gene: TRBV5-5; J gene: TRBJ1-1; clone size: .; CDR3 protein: CASSLTAYMNTEAFF; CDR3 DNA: TGTGCCAGCAGCTTGACAGCCTACATGAACACTGAAGCTTTCTTT